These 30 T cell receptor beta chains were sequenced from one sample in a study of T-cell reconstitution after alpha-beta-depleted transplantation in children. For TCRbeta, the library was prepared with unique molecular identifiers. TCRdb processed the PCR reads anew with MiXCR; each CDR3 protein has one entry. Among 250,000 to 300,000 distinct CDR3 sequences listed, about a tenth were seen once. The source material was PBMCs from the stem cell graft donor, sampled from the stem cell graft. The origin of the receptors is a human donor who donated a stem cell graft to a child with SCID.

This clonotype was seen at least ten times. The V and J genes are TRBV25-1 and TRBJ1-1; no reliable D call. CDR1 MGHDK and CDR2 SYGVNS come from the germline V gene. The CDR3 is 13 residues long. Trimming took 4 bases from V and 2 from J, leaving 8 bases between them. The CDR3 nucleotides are TGTGCCAGCAGTGGTCGACCTAACACTGAAGCTTTCTTT. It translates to CASSGRPNTEAFF.

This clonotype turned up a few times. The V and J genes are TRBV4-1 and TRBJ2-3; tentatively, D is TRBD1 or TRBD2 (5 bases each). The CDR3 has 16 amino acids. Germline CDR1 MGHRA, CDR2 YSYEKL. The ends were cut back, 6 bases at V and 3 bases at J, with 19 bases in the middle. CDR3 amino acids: CASRPQVAGGTDTQYF. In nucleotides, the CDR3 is TGCGCCAGCAGACCCCAAGTTGCTGGGGGAACAGATACGCAGTATTTT.

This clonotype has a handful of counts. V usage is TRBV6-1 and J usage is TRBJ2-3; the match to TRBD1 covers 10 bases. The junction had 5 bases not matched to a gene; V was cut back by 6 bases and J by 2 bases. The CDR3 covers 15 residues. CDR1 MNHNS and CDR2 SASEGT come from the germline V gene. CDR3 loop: CASRGGTGDTDTQYF. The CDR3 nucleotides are TGTGCCAGCAGGGGAGGGACAGGGGACACAGATACGCAGTATTTT.

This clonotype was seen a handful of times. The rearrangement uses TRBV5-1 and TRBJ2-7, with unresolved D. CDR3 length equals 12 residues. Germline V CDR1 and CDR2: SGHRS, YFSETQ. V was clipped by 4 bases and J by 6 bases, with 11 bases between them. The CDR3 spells CASSDGFGEQYF. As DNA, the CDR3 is TGCGCCAGCAGCGACGGTTTCGGCGAGCAGTACTTC.

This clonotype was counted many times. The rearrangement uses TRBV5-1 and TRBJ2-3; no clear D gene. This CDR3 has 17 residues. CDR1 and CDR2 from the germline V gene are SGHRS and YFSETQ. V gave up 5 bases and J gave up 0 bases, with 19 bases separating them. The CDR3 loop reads CASRSSTTRISTDTQYF. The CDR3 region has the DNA TGCGCCAGCAGATCCTCCACCACGAGGATCAGCACAGATACGCAGTATTTT.

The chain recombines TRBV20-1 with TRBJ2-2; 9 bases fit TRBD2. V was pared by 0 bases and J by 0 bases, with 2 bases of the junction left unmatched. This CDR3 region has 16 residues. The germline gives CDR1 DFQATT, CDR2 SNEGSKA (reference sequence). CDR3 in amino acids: CSARDQRGANTGELFF. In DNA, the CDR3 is TGCAGTGCTAGAGATCAGCGGGGGGCGAACACCGGGGAGCTGTTTTTT.

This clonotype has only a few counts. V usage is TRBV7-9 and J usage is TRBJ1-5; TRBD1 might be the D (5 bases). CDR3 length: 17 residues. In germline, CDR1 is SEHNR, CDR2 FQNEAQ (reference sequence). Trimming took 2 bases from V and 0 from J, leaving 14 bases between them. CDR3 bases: TGTGCCAGCAGCTTATTTCAGGGAGGTTATAGCAATCAGCCCCAGCATTTT. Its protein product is CASSLFQGGYSNQPQHF.

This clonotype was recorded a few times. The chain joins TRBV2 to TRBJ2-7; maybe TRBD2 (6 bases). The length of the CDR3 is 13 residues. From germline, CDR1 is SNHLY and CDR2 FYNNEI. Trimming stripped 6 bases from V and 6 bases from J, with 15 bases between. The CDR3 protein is CASRGGAKGEQYF. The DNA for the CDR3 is TGTGCCAGCAGGGGGGGAGCGAAAGGCGAGCAGTACTTC.

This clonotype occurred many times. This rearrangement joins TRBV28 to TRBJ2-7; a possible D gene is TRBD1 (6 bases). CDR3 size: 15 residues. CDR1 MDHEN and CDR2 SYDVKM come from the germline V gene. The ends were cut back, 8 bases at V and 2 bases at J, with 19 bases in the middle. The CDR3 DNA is TGTGCCAGCCGGCTGGACAGACCCACGACCTACGAGCAGTACTTC. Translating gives CASRLDRPTTYEQYF.

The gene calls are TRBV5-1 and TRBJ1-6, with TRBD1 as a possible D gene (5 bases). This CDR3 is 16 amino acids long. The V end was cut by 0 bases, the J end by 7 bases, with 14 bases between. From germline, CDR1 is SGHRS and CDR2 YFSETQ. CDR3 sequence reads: CASSLAGGPVNSPLHF. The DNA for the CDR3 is TGCGCCAGCAGCTTGGCCGGGGGACCGGTAAATTCACCCCTCCACTTT. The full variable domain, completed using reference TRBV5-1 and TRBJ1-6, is KAGVTQTPRYLIKTRGQQVTLSCSPISGHRSVSWYQQTPGQGLQFLFEYFSETQRNKGNFPGRFSGRQFSNSRSEMNVSTLELGDSALYLCASSLAGGPVNSPLHFGNGTRLTVT.

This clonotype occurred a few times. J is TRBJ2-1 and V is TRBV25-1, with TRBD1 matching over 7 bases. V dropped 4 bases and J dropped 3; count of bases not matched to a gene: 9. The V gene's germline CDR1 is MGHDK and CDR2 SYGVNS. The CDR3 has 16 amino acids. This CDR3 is CASSGSRDSYYNEQFF. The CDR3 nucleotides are TGTGCCAGCAGTGGGTCCCGGGACAGTTACTACAATGAGCAGTTCTTC.

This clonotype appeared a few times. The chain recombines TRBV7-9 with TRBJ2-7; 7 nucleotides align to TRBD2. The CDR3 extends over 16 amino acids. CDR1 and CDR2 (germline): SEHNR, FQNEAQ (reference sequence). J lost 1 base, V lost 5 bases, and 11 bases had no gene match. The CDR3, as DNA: TGTGCCAGCAGCCCGCGGGACTACCAAGATTCCTACGAGCAGTACTTC. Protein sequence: CASSPRDYQDSYEQYF.

The CDR3 reads CSATKWGGGTGELFF. CDR3 bases: TGCAGTGCTACCAAATGGGGGGGTGGGACCGGGGAGCTGTTTTTT. The J gene is TRBJ2-2, the V gene TRBV20-1; 7 nucleotides line up with TRBD2. Looked up from germline, CDR1 is DFQATT and CDR2 is SNEGSKA (reference sequence). V lost 4 bases to trimming and J lost 5 bases; unmatched junction nucleotides: 10. The length of the CDR3 is 15 residues.

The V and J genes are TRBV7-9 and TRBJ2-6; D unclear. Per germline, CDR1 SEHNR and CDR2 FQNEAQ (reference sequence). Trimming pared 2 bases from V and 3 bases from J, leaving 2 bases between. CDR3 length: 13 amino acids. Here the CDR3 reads CASSLIGANVLTF. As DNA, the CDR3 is TGTGCCAGCAGCTTAATTGGGGCCAACGTCCTGACTTTC.

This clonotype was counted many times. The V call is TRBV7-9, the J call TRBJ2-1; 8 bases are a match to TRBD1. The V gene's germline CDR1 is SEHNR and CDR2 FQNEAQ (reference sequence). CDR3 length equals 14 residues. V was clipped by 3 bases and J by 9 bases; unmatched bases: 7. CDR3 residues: CASSFMSGGLEQFF. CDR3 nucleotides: TGTGCCAGCAGCTTTATGTCAGGGGGCCTTGAGCAGTTCTTC.

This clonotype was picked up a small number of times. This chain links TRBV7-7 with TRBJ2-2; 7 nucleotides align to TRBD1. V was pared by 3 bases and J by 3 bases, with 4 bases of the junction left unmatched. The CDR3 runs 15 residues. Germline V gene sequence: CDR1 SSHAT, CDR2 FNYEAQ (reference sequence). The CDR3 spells CASSFTTGHTGELFF. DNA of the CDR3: TGTGCCAGCAGCTTCACGACAGGGCACACCGGGGAGCTGTTTTTT.

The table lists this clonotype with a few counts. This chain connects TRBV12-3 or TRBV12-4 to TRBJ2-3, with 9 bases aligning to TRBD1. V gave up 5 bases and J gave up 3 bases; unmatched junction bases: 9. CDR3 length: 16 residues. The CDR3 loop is CASSHYRGRGTDTQYF. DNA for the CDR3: TGTGCCAGCAGTCACTACAGGGGGCGCGGTACAGATACGCAGTATTTT.

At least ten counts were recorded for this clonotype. In DNA, the CDR3 is TGTGCCATCAGTGAGTCGGGTCCAGATACGCAGTATTTT. It specifies CAISESGPDTQYF. The chain combines TRBV10-3 with TRBJ2-3; no definite D call. The V gene's germline CDR1 is ENHRY and CDR2 SYGVKD. The V and J ends lost 0 bases and 4 bases respectively, with 5 bases between them. The CDR3 consists of 13 residues.

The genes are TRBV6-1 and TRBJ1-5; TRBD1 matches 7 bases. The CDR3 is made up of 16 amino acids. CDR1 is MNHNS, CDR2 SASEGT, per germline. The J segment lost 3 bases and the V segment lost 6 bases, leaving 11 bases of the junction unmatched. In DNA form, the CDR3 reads TGTGCCAGCAGAACTACCCAGGGGGAGGCCAATCAGCCCCAGCATTTT. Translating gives CASRTTQGEANQPQHF.

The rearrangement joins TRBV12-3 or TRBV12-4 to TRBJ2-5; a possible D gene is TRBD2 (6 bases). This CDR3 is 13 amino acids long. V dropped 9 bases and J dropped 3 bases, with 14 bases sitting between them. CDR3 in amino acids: CASAFRGKETQYF. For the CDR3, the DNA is TGTGCCAGTGCATTTCGGGGGAAAGAGACCCAGTACTTC.

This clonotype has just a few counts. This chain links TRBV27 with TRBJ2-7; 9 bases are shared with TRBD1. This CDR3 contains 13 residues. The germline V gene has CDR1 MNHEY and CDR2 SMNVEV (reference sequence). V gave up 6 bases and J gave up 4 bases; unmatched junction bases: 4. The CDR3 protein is CASRGTGPYEQYF. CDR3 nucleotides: TGTGCCAGCAGGGGGACAGGGCCTTACGAGCAGTACTTC.

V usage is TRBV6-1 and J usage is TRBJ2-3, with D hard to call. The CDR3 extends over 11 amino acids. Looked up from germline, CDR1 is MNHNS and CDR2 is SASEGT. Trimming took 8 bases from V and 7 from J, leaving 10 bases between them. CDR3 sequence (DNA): TGTGCCAGCGGTAGGGAATATACGCAGTATTTT. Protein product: CASGREYTQYF.

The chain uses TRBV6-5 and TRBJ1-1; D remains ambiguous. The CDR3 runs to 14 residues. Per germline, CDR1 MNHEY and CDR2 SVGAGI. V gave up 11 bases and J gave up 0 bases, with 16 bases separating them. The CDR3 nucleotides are TGTGCCTCGCATAGGACCGGAATGAACACTGAAGCTTTCTTT. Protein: CASHRTGMNTEAFF.

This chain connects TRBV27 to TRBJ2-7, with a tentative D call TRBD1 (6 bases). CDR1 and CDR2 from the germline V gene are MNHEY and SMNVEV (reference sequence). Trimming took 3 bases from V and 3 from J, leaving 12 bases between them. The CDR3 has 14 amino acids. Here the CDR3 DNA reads TGTGCCAGCAGTTTGGGCAGGGGCATCTACGAGCAGTACTTC. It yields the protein CASSLGRGIYEQYF.

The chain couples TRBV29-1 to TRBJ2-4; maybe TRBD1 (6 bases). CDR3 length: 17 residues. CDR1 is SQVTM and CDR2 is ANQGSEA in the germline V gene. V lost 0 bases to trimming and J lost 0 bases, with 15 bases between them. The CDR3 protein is CSVEDKGDGIAKNIQYF. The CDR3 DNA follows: TGCAGCGTTGAAGATAAGGGGGACGGTATAGCCAAAAACATTCAGTACTTC. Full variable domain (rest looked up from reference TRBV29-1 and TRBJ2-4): SAVISQKPSRDICQRGTSLTIQCQVDSQVTMMFWYRQQPGQSLTLIATANQGSEATYESGFVIDKFPISRPNLTFSTLTVSNMSPEDSSIYLCSVEDKGDGIAKNIQYFGAGTRLSVL.

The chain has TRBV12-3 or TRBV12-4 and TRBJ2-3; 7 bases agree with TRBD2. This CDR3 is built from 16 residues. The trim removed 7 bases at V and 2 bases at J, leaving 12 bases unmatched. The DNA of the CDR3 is TGTGCCAGCAAGTTCGGGGGGACTGGATTCACAGATACGCAGTATTTT. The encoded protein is CASKFGGTGFTDTQYF.

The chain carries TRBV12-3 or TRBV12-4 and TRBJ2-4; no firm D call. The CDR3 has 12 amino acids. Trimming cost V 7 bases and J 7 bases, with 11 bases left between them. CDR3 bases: TGTGCCAGCACCGTCGGGTCGAACATTCAGTACTTC. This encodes CASTVGSNIQYF.

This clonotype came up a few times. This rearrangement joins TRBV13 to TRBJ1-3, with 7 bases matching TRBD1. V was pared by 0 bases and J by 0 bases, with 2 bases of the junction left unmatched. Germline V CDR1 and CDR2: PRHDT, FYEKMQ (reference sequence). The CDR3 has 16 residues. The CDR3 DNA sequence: TGTGCCAGCAGCTTAGGACAGGGGATCTCTGGAAACACCATATATTTT. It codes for CASSLGQGISGNTIYF.

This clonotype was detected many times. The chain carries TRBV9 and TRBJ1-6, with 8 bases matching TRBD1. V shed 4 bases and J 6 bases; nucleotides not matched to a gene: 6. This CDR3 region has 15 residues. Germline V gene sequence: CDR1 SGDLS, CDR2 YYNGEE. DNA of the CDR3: TGTGCCAGCAGCCCCCGACAGGGGCCTAATTCACCCCTCCACTTT. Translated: CASSPRQGPNSPLHF.

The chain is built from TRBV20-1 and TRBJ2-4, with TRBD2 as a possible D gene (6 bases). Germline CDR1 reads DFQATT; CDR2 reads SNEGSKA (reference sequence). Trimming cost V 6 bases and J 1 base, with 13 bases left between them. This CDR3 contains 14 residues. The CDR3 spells CSADLGSAKNIQYF. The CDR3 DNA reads TGCAGTGCAGACCTCGGGAGCGCCAAAAACATTCAGTACTTC.